This T cell receptor beta chain was identified during a study of vaccination effects on CD4 cells after COVID-19. ViraFEST assay sequencing came after antigen-specific CD4+ T cells were expanded with viral peptide pools. Isolating CD4+ T cells followed less than 12 days of culture. In the vaccine recipients, nucleocapsid antibodies were negative and there was no prior SARS-CoV-2 infection. The culture medium for some 2 million PBMC per well included 10 IU/ml IL-2 and roughly 10 ug/ml peptides. Cultures got half-medium changes with IL-2 on days 3 and 7. Sequencing was performed with immunoSEQ multiplex PCR; in TCRdb, only in-frame clones are kept and a portion is missing. The sample has 65,000 to 85,000 clones, about four fifths seen once. In germline, CDR1 is SGHDN, CDR2 FVKESK. V lost 0 bases and J lost 7, with 12 bases in between. The CDR3 runs 14 residues. To note about this clone: Its antigen is as yet unknown.

The input for sequencing was CD4+ T cells from PBMCs cultured with SARS-CoV-2 spike peptides, taken before COVID-19 vaccination. The chain combines TRBV14 with TRBJ1-1; D unclear. This TCR derives from a human donor who received a COVID-19 vaccine. This CDR3 is CASSQEARTSEAFF. The CDR3 DNA follows: TGTGCCAGCAGCCAAGAAGCAAGAACAAGTGAAGCTTTCTTT.